Below, 18 T cell receptor beta chains from the same sample are listed, as sequenced in a study of CXCR3-negative and CXCR3-positive naive CD8 T cells. For these TCRs, the target antigens are not known. UMI-tagged TRB cDNA libraries were built via 5' RACE. From its re-call of the 5' RACE reads, TCRdb lists each CDR3 protein once, without DNA. The sample features 110,000 or so distinct CDR3 sequences, with about 0.34% in its top ten. Whole-study results and caveats: Hydrophobicity was higher for TRB CDR3s found in CXCR3-positive naive cells than in CXCR3-negative naive cells.

Sequenced input: naive CXCR3+ CD8+ T cells from blood. This sample's subset: CD45RO-CCR7+CD27+CD95- naive CD8+ T cells expressing CXCR3 (TNR3+). The receptors here all came from a human donor in good health. Some clones in this sample may be carry-over from other donors' samples.

This chain uses TRBV23-1 with TRBJ1-5. TRBV23-1 is an ORF, with its function uncertain. The CDR3 is made up of 11 amino acids. The CDR3 spells CASSQGQPQHF.

The chain employs TRBV29-1 and TRBJ2-7; the TRBD2 assignment by TCRdb is unverifiable without DNA. The germline CDR1 and CDR2 sequences are SQVTM and ANQGSEA. The CDR3 totals 15 residues. CDR3 sequence: CSVEPGTSEDYEQYF.

The chain joins TRBV13 to TRBJ2-3; the D gene TCRdb calls, TRBD2, cannot be checked with no DNA. The CDR3 consists of 17 residues. CDR1 and CDR2 (germline): PRHDT, FYEKMQ (reference sequence). CDR3 protein: CASSSFHSGGASGTQYF.

The chain joins TRBV5-1 to TRBJ2-2. This CDR3 contains 14 residues. Germline CDR1 and CDR2: SGHRS and YFSETQ. CDR3 sequence: CASSFTSDNGELFF.

This chain connects TRBV7-9 to TRBJ1-2; TCRdb gives TRBD1 as the D gene, but with no DNA this cannot be confirmed. From germline, CDR1 is SEHNR and CDR2 FQNEAQ (reference sequence). The CDR3 is 14 amino acids. The CDR3 loop reads CASSYGTANYGYTF.

The rearrangement joins TRBV28 to TRBJ2-7; the TCRdb D gene call, TRBD1, has no DNA to confirm it. The CDR3 runs to 14 residues. CDR1 is MDHEN, CDR2 SYDVKM, per germline. The CDR3 here is CASSPDGSSYEQYF.

J is TRBJ2-7 and V is TRBV20-1. Germline V gene data show CDR1 as DFQATT and CDR2 as SNEGSKA (reference sequence). CDR3 size: 13 residues. The CDR3 here is CSASDRSSYEQYF.

The gene calls are TRBV9 and TRBJ2-1; with no DNA, the TCRdb D assignment of TRBD1 cannot be verified. Germline CDR1 and CDR2: SGDLS and YYNGEE. The CDR3 has 15 residues. The CDR3 is CASSGRDRSYNEQFF.

The chain combines TRBV12-3 or TRBV12-4 with TRBJ2-2; the TRBD2 assignment by TCRdb is unverifiable without DNA. CDR3 size: 18 residues. CDR3 residues: CASSVNPLAGGPSGELFF.

This chain's CDR3 is CASSEGGGVPYEQYF. The rearrangement uses TRBV9 and TRBJ2-7; the D call of TRBD2 rests on TCRdb alone, since no DNA is present to check it. Per the germline V gene, CDR1 is SGDLS and CDR2 is YYNGEE. CDR3 length: 15 amino acids. Full variable domain (outside the CDR3, taken from reference TRBV9 and TRBJ2-7): DSGVTQTPKHLITATGQRVTLRCSPRSGDLSVYWYQQSLDQGLQFLIQYYNGEERAKGNILERFSAQQFPDLHSELNLSSLELGDSALYFCASSEGGGVPYEQYFGPGTRLTVT.

The V call is TRBV12-3 or TRBV12-4, the J call TRBJ2-2. The length of the CDR3 is 15 residues. Here the CDR3 reads CASSLIGMGTGELFF.

This CDR3 is CASSPSGGPSYNEQFF. The chain couples TRBV12-3 or TRBV12-4 to TRBJ2-1; TCRdb names TRBD2, which stays unverified in the absence of DNA. The CDR3 has 16 residues.

J is TRBJ2-5 and V is TRBV27; TCRdb gives TRBD2 as the D gene, but with no DNA this cannot be confirmed. In germline, CDR1 is MNHEY, CDR2 SMNVEV (reference sequence). The CDR3 is made up of 15 amino acids. CDR3 region: CASSSPQRGKETQYF.

The chain carries TRBV28 and TRBJ2-1; TCRdb gives TRBD2 as the D gene, but with no DNA this cannot be confirmed. This CDR3 spans 14 amino acids. CDR1 is MDHEN and CDR2 is SYDVKM in the germline V gene. The chain's CDR3 is CASSLLIGRQGLLF.

The J gene is TRBJ1-4, the V gene TRBV25-1; TCRdb reports TRBD1, a call that lacks DNA to check it against. Germline assignment: CDR1 MGHDK and CDR2 SYGVNS. The CDR3 has 16 amino acids. The CDR3 protein is CASSGPKQGEGEKLFF.

The V and J genes are TRBV4-1 and TRBJ2-7. This CDR3 is built from 13 residues. Germline CDR1 is MGHRA and CDR2 is YSYEKL. CDR3 residues: CASSQIPAQEQYF.

The CDR3 sequence is CASSPIPGLPSYRIEQYF. V and J are TRBV14 and TRBJ2-7; absent DNA, TCRdb's TRBD1 call cannot be checked. From germline, CDR1 is SGHDN and CDR2 FVKESK. The CDR3 covers 18 residues.

CDR3 amino acids: CASSLGFVLANYGYTF. This rearrangement joins TRBV4-1 to TRBJ1-2. The V gene's germline CDR1 is MGHRA and CDR2 YSYEKL. The CDR3 is 16 residues long.